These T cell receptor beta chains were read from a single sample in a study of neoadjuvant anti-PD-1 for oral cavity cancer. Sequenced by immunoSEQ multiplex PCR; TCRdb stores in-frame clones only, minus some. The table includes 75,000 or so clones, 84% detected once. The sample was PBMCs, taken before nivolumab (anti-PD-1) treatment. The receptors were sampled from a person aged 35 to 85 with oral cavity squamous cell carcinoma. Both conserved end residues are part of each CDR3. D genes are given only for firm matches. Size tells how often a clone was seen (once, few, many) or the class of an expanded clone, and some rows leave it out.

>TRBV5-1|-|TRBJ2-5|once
CASSLNQETQYF
TGCGCCAGCAGCCTAAACCAAGAGACCCAGTACTTC
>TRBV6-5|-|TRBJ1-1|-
CASSYYRGTEAFF
TGTGCCAGCAGTTATTATAGGGGCACTGAAGCTTTCTTT
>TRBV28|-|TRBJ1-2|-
CASSLLAGYNGYTF
TGTGCCAGCAGTTTGTTGGCAGGGTATAATGGCTACACCTTC
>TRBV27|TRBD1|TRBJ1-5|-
CASSSTGGLAPQPQHF
TGTGCCAGCAGTAGTACAGGGGGTCTGGCGCCTCAGCCCCAGCATTTT
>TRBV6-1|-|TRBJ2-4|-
CASSERATGANIQYF
TGTGCCAGCAGTGAAAGGGCCACTGGGGCAAACATTCAGTACTTC
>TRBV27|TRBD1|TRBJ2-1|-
CASSWTGLNNEQFF
TGTGCCAGCAGTTGGACAGGGCTTAACAATGAGCAGTTCTTC
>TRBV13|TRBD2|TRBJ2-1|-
CASSLATSGSGYEQFF
TGTGCCAGCAGCTTGGCAACTAGCGGGAGTGGCTATGAGCAGTTCTTC
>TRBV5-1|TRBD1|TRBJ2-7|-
CASSLGQGANEQYF
TGCGCCAGCAGCCTAGGACAGGGGGCGAACGAGCAGTACTTC
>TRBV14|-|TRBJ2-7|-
CASSPSRQQQYF
TGTGCCAGCAGCCCCTCTCGACAGCAGCAGTACTTC
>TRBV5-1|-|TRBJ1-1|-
CASSFRLQARSDTEAFF
TGCGCCAGCAGCTTCAGACTACAGGCCAGGAGTGACACTGAAGCTTTCTTT
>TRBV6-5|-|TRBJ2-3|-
CATQGLRDNTDTQYF
TGTGCCACCCAGGGGCTCCGGGACAACACAGATACGCAGTATTTT
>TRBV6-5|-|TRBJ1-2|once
CASSPYTGSYGYTF
TGTGCCAGCAGTCCGTACACAGGGAGTTATGGCTACACCTTC
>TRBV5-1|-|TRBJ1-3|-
CASSLSDGNTIYF
TGCGCCAGCAGCTTGTCTGATGGAAACACCATATATTTT
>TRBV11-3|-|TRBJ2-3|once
CASSLTPPDTQYF
TGTGCCAGCAGCTTAACTCCGCCAGATACGCAGTATTTT
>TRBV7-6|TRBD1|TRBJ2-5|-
CASSNTGALGETQYF
TGTGCCAGCAGCAACACAGGGGCCCTGGGGGAGACCCAGTACTTC
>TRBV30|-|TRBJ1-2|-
CAWSVKAAIAF
TGTGCCTGGAGTGTCAAGGCGGCGATAGCCTTC
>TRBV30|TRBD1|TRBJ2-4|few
CAWSVPRTGRTIQYF
TGTGCCTGGAGTGTACCCAGGACAGGGAGAACCATTCAGTACTTC
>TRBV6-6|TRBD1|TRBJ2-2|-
CASRGQGSAGELFF
TGTGCCAGTAGGGGACAGGGTAGTGCGGGGGAGCTGTTTTTT
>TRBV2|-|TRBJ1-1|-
CASNRGMNTEAFF
TGTGCCAGCAATCGGGGAATGAACACTGAAGCTTTCTTT
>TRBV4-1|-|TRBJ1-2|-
CASSQDREYGYTF
TGCGCCAGCAGCCAAGACAGGGAGTATGGCTACACCTTC
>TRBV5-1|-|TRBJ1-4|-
CASSLVPGAGEKLFF
TGCGCCAGCAGCTTGGTGCCCGGGGCGGGTGAAAAACTGTTTTTT
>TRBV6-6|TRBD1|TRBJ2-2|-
CASRGTGTNTGELFF
TGTGCCAGCAGGGGGACAGGGACTAACACCGGGGAGCTGTTTTTT
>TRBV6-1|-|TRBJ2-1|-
CASRRQQVYNEQFF
TGTGCCAGCAGAAGACAGCAAGTTTACAATGAGCAGTTCTTC
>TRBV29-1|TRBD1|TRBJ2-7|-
CSAVGQGAYEQYF
TGCAGCGCAGTAGGACAGGGGGCTTACGAGCAGTACTTC
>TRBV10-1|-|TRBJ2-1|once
CASSDLNNEQFF
TGCGCCAGCAGTGATTTAAACAATGAGCAGTTCTTC
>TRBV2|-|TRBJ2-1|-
CASREWGGYNEQFF
TGTGCCAGTCGTGAATGGGGCGGTTACAATGAGCAGTTCTTC
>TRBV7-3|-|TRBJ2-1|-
CASRFNGGSSYNEQFF
TGTGCCAGCAGGTTTAATGGCGGTAGCTCCTACAATGAGCAGTTCTTC